Each of the 27 T cell receptor beta chains below was sequenced from the same sample in a study of blood T cell repertoires in COVID-19. Produced via immunoSEQ multiplex PCR; TCRdb's table is partial and in-frame only. There are approximately 150,000 clones in the sample; over 75% occur only once, and approximately 3% lies in the top ten. Sequencing input: peripheral blood. The receptors come from an older woman with active COVID-19.

The V call is TRBV5-6, the J call TRBJ2-5; TRBD1 might be the D (6 bases). Between the trimmed V and J ends, which lost 2 bases and 1 base, there was a span of 15 bases. The CDR3 sequence is 16 residues long. CDR1 SGHDT and CDR2 YYEEEE come from the germline V gene. The CDR3 nucleotides are TGTGCCAGCAGCTTCTTAGGGGGTTCGACCCAAGAGACCCAGTACTTC. Translation: CASSFLGGSTQETQYF.

CDR3 DNA: TGTGCCAGCAGTTTATTTAGTCCGAGTTCTGAGCAGTTCTTC. Protein: CASSLFSPSSEQFF. V gene TRBV27 combines with J gene TRBJ2-1, with D uncertain. Germline V gives CDR1 MNHEY, CDR2 SMNVEV (reference sequence). The V gene lost 1 base and the J gene lost 9 bases, with 13 bases spanning the gap. This CDR3 comprises 14 residues.

The chain joins TRBV18 to TRBJ2-5; D unresolved. Germline values: CDR1 KGHSH, CDR2 LQKENI. This CDR3 has 13 amino acids. V was trimmed by 6 bases and J by 5 bases, leaving 13 bases between them. The CDR3 sequence is CASSPDIVETQYF. CDR3 DNA sequence: TGTGCCAGCTCCCCTGACATAGTCGAGACCCAGTACTTC.

This chain links TRBV6-5 with TRBJ2-5; D may be TRBD1 (7 bases). V lost 5 bases to trimming and J lost 2 bases, with 15 bases between them. In germline, CDR1 is MNHEY, CDR2 SVGAGI. The CDR3 extends over 15 amino acids. This CDR3 is CASSKEGAGQETQYF. DNA for the CDR3: TGTGCCAGCAGTAAGGAGGGGGCAGGGCAAGAGACCCAGTACTTC.

V and J are TRBV6-2 or TRBV6-3 and TRBJ2-7; D unresolved. CDR1 MNHEY and CDR2 SVGEGT come from the germline V gene. Trimming shortened V by 2 bases and J by 1 base, and 9 bases separated the two germline ends. This CDR3 spans 14 amino acids. The CDR3 is CASSYTTASYEQYF. CDR3 sequence (DNA): TGTGCCAGCAGTTACACGACTGCATCCTACGAGCAGTACTTC.

The chain recombines TRBV5-1 with TRBJ1-3; D not resolved. The V end lost 0 bases, the J end lost 0 bases, and 7 bases lay between the germline ends. The germline CDR1 and CDR2 sequences are SGHRS and YFSETQ. This CDR3 has 15 amino acids. DNA for the CDR3: TGCGCCAGCAGCTTGGGGCGGATCTCTGGAAACACCATATATTTT. Encoded protein: CASSLGRISGNTIYF.

The chain recombines TRBV6-1 with TRBJ2-7; D perhaps matches TRBD1 (5 bases). The CDR3 has 15 amino acids. The V gene lost 2 bases and the J gene lost 0 bases, with 11 bases spanning the gap. Germline lookup yields CDR1 MNHNS and CDR2 SASEGT. CDR3 loop: CASSETRVSSYEQYF. The CDR3 coding sequence is TGTGCCAGCAGTGAAACCAGGGTTAGCTCCTACGAGCAGTACTTC.

CDR3 coding DNA: TGCAGCGTTGTCCCTATCTACAATGAGCAGTTCTTC. This codes for CSVVPIYNEQFF. This chain links TRBV29-1 with TRBJ2-1; D unclear. This CDR3 is 12 amino acids long. CDR1 is SQVTM and CDR2 is ANQGSEA in the germline V gene. Trimming left V 4 bases short and J 3 bases short, with 7 bases between.

The chain is built from TRBV21-1 and TRBJ2-7; TRBD1 is the table's D call and was not checked against the DNA. TRBV21-1 is a pseudogene segment. The CDR3 spans 16 residues. This CDR3 reads CASSKTVGACDCEQYF. DNA for the CDR3: TGTGCCAGCAGCAAAACGGTGGGGGCGTGCGATTGCGAGCAGTACTTC.

This clone was seen a single time. This chain joins TRBV15 and TRBJ2-1; D is possibly TRBD2 (5 bases). Trimming took 0 bases from V and 7 from J, leaving 7 bases between them. Germline assignment: CDR1 LNHNV and CDR2 YYDKDF (reference sequence). This CDR3 region has 13 residues. CDR3 sequence reads: CATSRDRLNEQFF. The CDR3 nucleotides are TGTGCCACCAGCAGAGATAGACTAAATGAGCAGTTCTTC.

The J gene is TRBJ2-1, the V gene TRBV7-2; 9 nucleotides match TRBD2. The germline V gene has CDR1 SGHTA and CDR2 FQGNSA. Trimming removed 6 bases from V and 10 bases from J; junction bases left unmatched: 13. This CDR3 region has 15 residues. Written as DNA, the CDR3 is TGTGCCAGCAGACAGAGTAGCGGGGGTTCTAGGGAGCAGTTCTTC. Its translation is CASRQSSGGSREQFF.

The chain is built from TRBV27 and TRBJ1-5, with 9 bases identical to TRBD1. V shed 5 bases, J shed 3 bases, and the junction held 11 bases outside the gene matches. CDR3 size: 17 residues. Looked up from germline, CDR1 is MNHEY and CDR2 is SMNVEV (reference sequence). Here the CDR3 DNA reads TGTGCCAGCAGTCCTTCAGTTGACAGGGGGACCAATCAGCCCCAGCATTTT. Encoded protein: CASSPSVDRGTNQPQHF.

This CDR3 reads CAWSSGIGYTF. In DNA, the CDR3 is TGTGCCTGGAGTTCCGGGATTGGCTACACCTTC. The J gene is TRBJ1-2, the V gene TRBV30; D not certain. The CDR3 loop spans 11 amino acids. CDR1 and CDR2 (germline): GTSNPN, SVGIG (reference sequence). V was cut by 2 bases and J by 7 bases, with 8 bases left in between.

The chain employs TRBV12-3 or TRBV12-4 and TRBJ1-1; 9 positions match TRBD1. V shed 6 bases and J 6 bases; nucleotides not matched to a gene: 5. The CDR3 spans 13 residues. Here the CDR3 DNA reads TGTGCCAGCAGGTCGGGACAGGGTTCTGAAGCTTTCTTT. It specifies CASRSGQGSEAFF.

The chain recombines TRBV10-3 with TRBJ1-2; D may be TRBD1 (6 bases). V was cut by 3 bases and J by 3 bases, with 14 bases left in between. CDR1 is ENHRY and CDR2 is SYGVKD in the germline V gene. CDR3 length: 15 amino acids. CDR3 sequence (DNA): TGTGCCATCAGTGATACCGGGACACCTCACTATGGCTACACCTTC. This sequence encodes CAISDTGTPHYGYTF.

This clone was recorded a few times. CDR3 in DNA: TGTGCCAGCAGCGCTTCAACTAGCGGGAGGGAAAGCGAGCAGTACTTC. Amino acids: CASSASTSGRESEQYF. The chain joins TRBV13 to TRBJ2-7; TRBD2 matches at 13 bases. The CDR3 is 16 residues long. V shed 5 bases, J shed 6 bases, and the junction held 10 bases outside the gene matches. CDR1 PRHDT and CDR2 FYEKMQ come from the germline V gene (reference sequence).

The genes are TRBV6-4 and TRBJ2-1; D may be TRBD2 (5 bases). Germline V lookup: CDR1 MRHNA, CDR2 SNTAGT. The ends were cut back, 5 bases at V and 5 bases at J, with 10 bases in the middle. This CDR3 spans 13 amino acids. CDR3 sequence reads: CASSRTRDNEQFF. As DNA, the CDR3 is TGTGCCAGCAGTCGAACTAGGGACAATGAGCAGTTCTTC.

The chain carries TRBV4-3 and TRBJ1-6, with D possibly matching TRBD1 (5 bases). The CDR3 totals 19 residues. Trimming cost V 1 base and J 7 bases, with 23 bases left between them. The germline V gene has CDR1 LGHNA and CDR2 YSLEER. CDR3 nucleotides: TGCGCCAGCAGCCAAGGGGGGAGGCGCAGGATAAAGAGGAATTCACCCCTCCACTTT. Protein sequence: CASSQGGRRRIKRNSPLHF.

The chain is built from TRBV10-3 and TRBJ1-2, with D possibly TRBD1 on 6 matching bases. The V and J ends lost 6 bases and 4 bases respectively, with 9 bases between them. The CDR3 runs 12 residues. Germline loops: CDR1 ENHRY, CDR2 SYGVKD. The CDR3 reads CAISRGIYGYTF. CDR3 sequence (DNA): TGTGCCATCAGCAGGGGAATCTATGGCTACACCTTC.

The chain uses TRBV7-2 and TRBJ2-5; D is perhaps TRBD1 (6 bases). V gave up 5 bases and J gave up 2 bases, with 15 bases separating them. Germline CDR1 is SGHTA and CDR2 is FQGNSA. The CDR3 contains 15 residues. CDR3 nucleotides: TGTGCCAGCAGCCCCCCAGGGGCCCAACAAGAGACCCAGTACTTC. This gives the protein CASSPPGAQQETQYF.

The chain links TRBV5-3 to TRBJ2-6, with 8 bases matching TRBD1. TRBV5-3 is reported as an ORF; its role is uncertain. The CDR3 has 17 residues. V shed 4 bases, J shed 0 bases, and the junction held 6 bases outside the gene matches. The CDR3 DNA is TGTGCCAGAAGCCGACAGGGGCCGTTCTCTGGGGCCAACGTCCTGACTTTC. Amino acids: CARSRQGPFSGANVLTF.

The chain joins TRBV7-2 to TRBJ1-2; weak D call: TRBD1 (6 bases). The germline gives CDR1 SGHTA, CDR2 FQGNSA. CDR3 length: 14 residues. Between the trimmed V and J ends, which lost 5 bases and 5 bases, there was a span of 15 bases. The DNA of the CDR3 is TGTGCCAGCAGCCCGGTACAGGGTTGGTATGGCTACACCTTC. Its translation is CASSPVQGWYGYTF.

The rearrangement uses TRBV4-3 and TRBJ1-6; D remains unclear. V was trimmed by 1 base and J by 7 bases, leaving 11 bases between them. The CDR3 extends over 15 amino acids. The germline V gene encodes CDR1 LGHNA and CDR2 YSLEER. The CDR3 spells CASSQGSGLNSPLHF. As DNA, the CDR3 is TGCGCCAGCAGCCAAGGTTCGGGTTTAAATTCACCCCTCCACTTT.

This clone was seen only once. The chain joins TRBV25-1 to TRBJ2-2; D gene ambiguous. The length of the CDR3 is 12 residues. Germline CDR1 is MGHDK and CDR2 is SYGVNS. V dropped 10 bases and J dropped 4 bases, with 10 bases sitting between them. The CDR3 sequence is CATRYSTGELFF. The CDR3 DNA reads as TGTGCCACCCGATACTCCACCGGGGAGCTGTTTTTT.

The gene calls are TRBV10-3 and TRBJ1-2; D is unresolved. CDR1 and CDR2 (germline): ENHRY, SYGVKD. This CDR3 contains 15 residues. V was cut by 4 bases and J by 0 bases, with 12 bases left in between. CDR3 coding DNA: TGTGCCATCAGTGTGAGGGCCATTCCTAACTATGGCTACACCTTC. It specifies CAISVRAIPNYGYTF.

This clone has more than one count but fewer than ten. This sequence joins TRBV6-5 and TRBJ1-2; D is unresolved. The CDR3 is 13 residues long. V shed 5 bases and J shed 4 bases, with 11 bases lying between them. Germline V gene sequence: CDR1 MNHEY, CDR2 SVGAGI. DNA of the CDR3: TGTGCCAGCAGTCTACAGTTCACCTATGGCTACACCTTC. This gives the protein CASSLQFTYGYTF.

The chain combines TRBV7-8 with TRBJ2-1, with TRBD2 matching 8 bases. CDR3 length: 15 amino acids. CDR1 and CDR2 from the germline V gene are SGHVS and FQNEAQ. V lost 1 base and J lost 4; bases outside the gene matches: 3. The CDR3 coding sequence is TGTGCCAGCAGCTTAGGCGGGAGGAGGTACAATGAGCAGTTCTTC. Amino acid sequence: CASSLGGRRYNEQFF. Full variable domain (missing parts from reference TRBV7-8 and TRBJ2-1): GAGVSQSPRYKVAKRGQDVALRCDPISGHVSLFWYQQALGQGPEFLTYFQNEAQLDKSGLPSDRFFAERPEGSVSTLKIQRTQQEDSAVYLCASSLGGRRYNEQFFGPGTRLTVL.